This T cell receptor (beta chain) was found in a study of T cells in Graves' hyperthyroidism and ophthalmopathy. Findings and limits, study-wide: Researchers report that a 13 V-J model separated ophthalmopathy from stable hyperthyroidism. Blood shared most expanded thyroid clonotypes above 0.001.

Amplified TCR beta CDR3 regions came from RNA transcripts. The HTBI set primed first-round TCR CDR3 RT-PCR. MiXCR was run by TCRdb on the multiplex PCR reads, yielding one entry per CDR3 protein. The table records about 270,000 distinct CDR3 sequences, around 22% of them present only once. PBMCs were obtained from 10 ml fresh peripheral blood. In the case of this clonotype: As yet, its antigen is unknown.

The source material was blood. The sequence derives from a man aged 25 to 40 with Graves' ophthalmopathy.

The CDR3 spells CASSFSLASGRATGELFF. The CDR3 bases are TGTGCCAGCAGTTTCTCGTTAGCTAGCGGGAGGGCCACCGGGGAGCTGTTTTTT. V is TRBV12-3 or TRBV12-4 and J is TRBJ2-2; 12 positions match TRBD2. The CDR3 consists of 18 residues. Trimming cost V 3 bases and J 4 bases; bases outside gene matches: 9.